The 22 T cell receptor beta chains below were found in one sample sequenced in a study of early T cells in non-severe SARS-CoV-2 infection. TCRdb used MiXCR to reprocess the 5' RACE reads, holding one entry per CDR3 protein. The sample consists of tens of thousands of distinct CDR3 sequences, approximately 12% of them appearing once. Input material: whole blood. These TCRs come from an adult who was a healthcare worker with PCR-confirmed SARS-CoV-2 infection or an uninfected control (not recorded which).

There are a few counts of this clonotype. This CDR3 reads CSAPDRTGGDTQYF. CDR3 DNA sequence: TGCAGTGCTCCAGATCGGACGGGAGGAGATACGCAGTATTTT. The chain couples TRBV20-1 to TRBJ2-3, with TRBD2 identical over 7 bases. J was trimmed by 5 bases and V by 5 bases; bases with no gene match: 10. The germline CDR1 and CDR2 sequences are DFQATT and SNEGSKA (reference sequence). The CDR3 extends over 14 amino acids.

The rearrangement uses TRBV7-2 and TRBJ1-1; no reliable D call. Between the trimmed V and J ends, which lost 2 bases and 0 bases, there was a span of 7 bases. Looked up from germline, CDR1 is SGHTA and CDR2 is FQGNSA. This CDR3 contains 14 residues. CDR3 nucleotide sequence: TGTGCCAGCAGCTTACTGGGATTGAACACTGAAGCTTTCTTT. Its protein product is CASSLLGLNTEAFF.

At least ten counts were recorded for this clonotype. V and J are TRBV9 and TRBJ2-5; tentative D call: TRBD2 (6 bases). This CDR3 has 15 residues. Germline loops: CDR1 SGDLS, CDR2 YYNGEE. V lost 0 bases to trimming and J lost 4 bases, with 13 bases between them. This CDR3 is CASSVVGGRGETQYF. The CDR3 DNA sequence: TGTGCCAGCAGCGTAGTGGGAGGCCGAGGAGAGACCCAGTACTTC.

Many counts were recorded for this clonotype. The gene calls are TRBV10-3 and TRBJ1-2; D possibly corresponds to TRBD1 (6 bases). Trimming stripped 4 bases from V and 3 bases from J, with 9 bases between. In germline, CDR1 is ENHRY, CDR2 SYGVKD. The CDR3 length is 13 residues. The CDR3 nucleotides are TGTGCCATCAGTGGGACAGTCGACTATGGCTACACCTTC. Residues: CAISGTVDYGYTF.

The sample holds a few counts of this clonotype. The chain uses TRBV28 and TRBJ1-2; no reliable D call. CDR1 and CDR2 from the germline V gene are MDHEN and SYDVKM. Trimming left V 11 bases short and J 8 bases short, with 21 bases between. CDR3 length: 13 amino acids. Written as DNA, the CDR3 is TGTGCCCTCCTACGGTTGCCAACGGGGGGCTACACCTTC. Translation gives CALLRLPTGGYTF.

This clonotype was seen at least ten times. The J gene is TRBJ2-3, the V gene TRBV28; 11 bases match TRBD2. Per the germline V gene, CDR1 is MDHEN and CDR2 is SYDVKM. The V segment lost 3 bases and the J segment 5 bases; nucleotides outside the gene matches: 7. This CDR3 has 16 amino acids. As DNA, the CDR3 is TGTGCCAGCAGTTTCGTTATAGCGGGAGGGCGAGATACGCAGTATTTT. Amino acids: CASSFVIAGGRDTQYF.

This clonotype showed up many times. The J gene is TRBJ2-2, the V gene TRBV2, with 11 bases fitting TRBD1. Germline CDR1 and CDR2: SNHLY and FYNNEI. The length of the CDR3 is 15 residues. V lost 5 bases, J lost 3 bases, and 2 bases stayed unmatched. The CDR3 is CASSWDRGDTGELFF. The CDR3 DNA reads as TGTGCCAGCAGTTGGGACAGGGGGGACACCGGGGAGCTGTTTTTT. Filled out from reference TRBV2 and TRBJ2-2, the complete variable domain reads EPEVTQTPSHQVTQMGQEVILRCVPISNHLYFYWYRQILGQKVEFLVSFYNNEISEKSEIFDDQFSVERPDGSNFTLKIRSTKLEDSAMYFCASSWDRGDTGELFFGEGSRLTVL.

The chain carries TRBV5-1 and TRBJ1-2; D ambiguous. Germline CDR1 and CDR2: SGHRS and YFSETQ. V dropped 0 bases and J dropped 3 bases, with 6 bases sitting between them. CDR3 length: 13 residues. The CDR3 sequence is CASSLDNYYGYTF. In DNA form, the CDR3 reads TGCGCCAGCAGCTTGGACAACTACTATGGCTACACCTTC.

V usage is TRBV29-1 and J usage is TRBJ2-2; D may be TRBD1 or TRBD2 (5 bases each). CDR3 size: 14 residues. Germline V gene sequence: CDR1 SQVTM, CDR2 ANQGSEA. The V end was cut by 4 bases, the J end by 0 bases, with 9 bases between. CDR3 bases: TGCAGCGTTGGACGGGGCACGAACACCGGGGAGCTGTTTTTT. Translating it yields CSVGRGTNTGELFF.

This chain links TRBV5-1 with TRBJ1-5; D remains ambiguous. CDR3 length equals 13 residues. Germline V gene lookup returns CDR1 SGHRS and CDR2 YFSETQ. V lost 0 bases and J lost 1, with 2 bases in between. DNA of the CDR3: TGCGCCAGCAGCTTGGGGAGCAATCAGCCCCAGCATTTT. Amino acids: CASSLGSNQPQHF. The complete variable domain, with remaining parts taken from reference TRBV5-1 and TRBJ1-5, reads KAGVTQTPRYLIKTRGQQVTLSCSPISGHRSVSWYQQTPGQGLQFLFEYFSETQRNKGNFPGRFSGRQFSNSRSEMNVSTLELGDSALYLCASSLGSNQPQHFGDGTRLSIL.

Of note for this clonotype: Since a much larger clone is just one base distant, this may be a read error. The J gene is TRBJ2-7, the V gene TRBV20-1; no definite D call. The CDR3 is 14 amino acids. Germline-derived CDR1 and CDR2 are DFQATT and SNEGSKA (reference sequence). Deletions cut 1 base from V and 0 bases from J, with 10 bases between. The CDR3 reads CSARVTQSSYEQYF. The DNA for the CDR3 is TGCAGTGCTAGAGTGACACAGAGCTCCTACGAGCAGTACTTC.

This clonotype appeared many times. This rearrangement joins TRBV30 to TRBJ2-1; the match to TRBD2 covers 14 bases. The CDR3 runs 19 residues. Germline V gene lookup returns CDR1 GTSNPN and CDR2 SVGIG (reference sequence). Losses at the gene ends were 4 bases for V and 0 bases for J; bases not matched to a gene: 11. The CDR3 protein is CAWKNGLAGGSSSYNEQFF. CDR3 coding DNA: TGTGCCTGGAAGAATGGACTAGCGGGGGGATCGAGCTCCTACAATGAGCAGTTCTTC.

The CDR3 reads CASQQGSGNTIYF. The CDR3 DNA reads as TGTGCCAGCCAGCAGGGCTCTGGAAACACCATATATTTT. This chain links TRBV12-3 or TRBV12-4 with TRBJ1-3, with D perhaps matching TRBD1 (5 bases). The CDR3 is 13 residues long. Trimming removed 8 bases from V and 0 bases from J, with 8 bases in between.

The chain has TRBV20-1 and TRBJ2-1; D might be TRBD1 (6 bases). This CDR3 spans 14 amino acids. V lost 1 base, J lost 5 bases, and 12 bases lay in between. CDR1 is DFQATT, CDR2 SNEGSKA, per germline (reference sequence). CDR3 loop: CSARGGRGNNEQFF. In nucleotides, the CDR3 is TGCAGTGCTAGAGGGGGCAGGGGCAACAATGAGCAGTTCTTC.

V usage is TRBV30 and J usage is TRBJ2-1; D remains ambiguous. Germline V gene lookup returns CDR1 GTSNPN and CDR2 SVGIG (reference sequence). This CDR3 is built from 12 residues. Trimming removed 4 bases at V and 5 bases at J, with 9 bases between. The CDR3, as DNA: TGTGCCTGGACCTTTTCCCACAATGAGCAGTTCTTC. Translation gives CAWTFSHNEQFF.

This clonotype was picked up a small number of times. The J gene is TRBJ2-2, the V gene TRBV7-8; the D gene is possibly TRBD1 (5 bases). Germline V gene lookup returns CDR1 SGHVS and CDR2 FQNEAQ. There are 13 residues in the CDR3. V was cut by 0 bases and J by 13 bases, with 12 bases left in between. In DNA form, the CDR3 reads TGTGCCAGCAGCTTAGCGGACAAACATGGGCTGTTTTTT. This translates into CASSLADKHGLFF.

This clonotype was seen repeatedly, ten times or more. This rearrangement joins TRBV5-1 to TRBJ1-2; maybe TRBD1 (5 bases). Germline V CDR1 and CDR2: SGHRS, YFSETQ. V lost 0 bases, J lost 5 bases, and 11 bases lay in between. The CDR3 runs 14 residues. The CDR3 reads CASSLDQGQYGYTF. The DNA of the CDR3 is TGCGCCAGCAGCTTGGATCAGGGCCAATATGGCTACACCTTC.

The chain employs TRBV28 and TRBJ2-1; D perhaps matches TRBD2 (5 bases). This CDR3 is built from 16 residues. The germline gives CDR1 MDHEN, CDR2 SYDVKM. Trimming took 6 bases from V and 9 from J, leaving 24 bases between them. CDR3 DNA: TGTGCCAGCAGCCCCCCGCGGGCTAGTGCAATCGCTGAGCAGTTCTTC. It yields the protein CASSPPRASAIAEQFF.

The chain uses TRBV12-3 or TRBV12-4 and TRBJ2-2; 8 nucleotides align to TRBD1. The CDR3 runs to 15 residues. The V and J ends lost 3 bases and 6 bases, in that order; junction bases with no gene match: 6. The CDR3 DNA is TGTGCCAGCAGTTTTCAGGGGGCGCTAGCCGGGGAGCTGTTTTTT. Protein: CASSFQGALAGELFF.

The rearrangement links TRBV12-3 or TRBV12-4 to TRBJ2-5; possible D gene TRBD2, 5 bases. V was cut by 4 bases and J by 2 bases, with 8 bases left in between. The CDR3 extends over 13 amino acids. CDR3 nucleotides: TGTGCCAGCAGTTCGGGGAGTCAAGAGACCCAGTACTTC. Residues: CASSSGSQETQYF.

The chain employs TRBV6-5 and TRBJ2-3; TRBD2 matches 8 bases. The J segment lost 8 bases and the V segment lost 0 bases, leaving 10 bases of the junction unmatched. This CDR3 spans 16 amino acids. Germline values: CDR1 MNHEY, CDR2 SVGAGI. CDR3 nucleotides: TGTGCCAGCAGTTACTCGAGTACTAGCGGAGTAACTACGCAGTATTTT. This codes for CASSYSSTSGVTTQYF.

This rearrangement joins TRBV3-1 to TRBJ2-5; D is perhaps TRBD1 (6 bases). V lost 4 bases and J 2 bases, leaving 11 bases between the germline ends. Germline values: CDR1 LGHDT, CDR2 YNNKEL (reference sequence). This CDR3 spans 14 amino acids. The CDR3: CASSPWTAQETQYF. The CDR3 DNA reads TGTGCCAGCAGCCCCTGGACAGCACAAGAGACCCAGTACTTC.